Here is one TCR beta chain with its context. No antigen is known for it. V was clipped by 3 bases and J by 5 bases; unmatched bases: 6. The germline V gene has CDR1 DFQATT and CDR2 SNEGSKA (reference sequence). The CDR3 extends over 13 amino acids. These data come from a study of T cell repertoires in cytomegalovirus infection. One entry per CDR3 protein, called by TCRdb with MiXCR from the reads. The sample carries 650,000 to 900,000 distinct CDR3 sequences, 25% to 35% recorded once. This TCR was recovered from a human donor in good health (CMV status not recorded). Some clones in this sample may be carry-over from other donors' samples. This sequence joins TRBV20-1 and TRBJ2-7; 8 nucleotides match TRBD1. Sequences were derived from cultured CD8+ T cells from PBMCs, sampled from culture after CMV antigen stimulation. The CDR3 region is CSARDREKDEQYV. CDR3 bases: TGCAGTGCTAGGGACAGGGAAAAGGACGAGCAGTACGTC.